This T cell receptor beta chain derives from a study of radiation and T cells in renal cell carcinoma. Study-wide results and caveats: In blood, top tumor clones expanded by 2 weeks, shrinking by 4.

This clone was detected only once. Its antigen is not known. Method: immunoSEQ multiplex PCR; TCRdb's copy keeps in-frame clones and lacks some. Among 110,000 to 150,000 clones listed, roughly 85% were seen once. With V trimmed by 4 bases and J by 2 bases, 21 bases remained unmatched. This CDR3 is built from 22 residues. Time point given: baseline pretreatment blood. Treatment meaning: 15 Gy SBRT to primary tumor, nephrectomy 4 weeks later. Radiation-treated patients gave blood at baseline, week 2 and week 4. The patient's renal cell carcinoma had clear cell pathology. The sample consisted of blood, taken from a patient whose treatment included radiotherapy and nephrectomy. This TCR derives from a woman between 45 and 60 years old with renal cell carcinoma. This chain connects TRBV23-1 to TRBJ2-5, with 14 bases that match TRBD2. TRBV23-1 has ORF status, its function being uncertain. CDR3 sequence: CASSLCESRTSGRHVSQETQYF. The CDR3 bases are TGCGCCAGCAGTCTTTGTGAAAGTCGGACTAGCGGGAGGCACGTATCACAAGAGACCCAGTACTTC.